This TCR beta chain came from a study of cytomegalovirus exposure and HLA in healthy donors. Looked up from germline, CDR1 is MNHEY and CDR2 is SVGAGI. Trimming shortened V by 6 bases and J by 9 bases, and 9 bases separated the two germline ends. CDR3 length equals 12 residues. Study-wide points: In an earlier analysis, in under 700 donors, most V segments appeared productive either ~87% or ~30% of the time. It was reported that the classifier diagnosed cytomegalovirus status with high specificity and sensitivity in both the original and validation cohorts. Presence/absence results assume similar sequencing depth per donor, which may not hold.

Notes on this clone: The antigen remains unidentified.

Vbeta (60) and Jbeta (13) primers were used in the PCR. Under the authors' procedure: Counted up in a later analysis, unique TCR beta chains came to approximately 77 million, with roughly 11 million shared. Clones were sequenced by immunoSEQ multiplex PCR, and TCRdb holds only the in-frame ones, with some missing. The V and J calls and clone size were taken over from that table, and D and trimming were inferred from the DNA. The table includes some 250,000 clones, 82% detected once. Material: PBMCs. The TCR sequence derives from a woman aged 40 to 49 in good health and CMV-seropositive. This chain joins TRBV6-5 and TRBJ1-6; D might be TRBD1 (6 bases). The CDR3 spells CASSTGSSPLHF. Written as DNA, the CDR3 is TGTGCCAGCAGCACAGGGTCTTCACCCCTCCACTTT.